This T cell receptor beta chain was profiled in a study of regulatory T cells in long-lasting Graves disease. For the study at large: The definition of persistent Graves' disease was over 5 years of antithyroid drugs with positive TSH receptor antibodies.

Arm-PCR of CDR3 regions with iRepertoire HTBI primers generated TCR beta libraries. In the original analysis: Samples jointly harbored about 63 TRBV and some 13 TRBJ segments. TCRdb reprocessed the multiplex PCR reads with MiXCR, giving one entry per CDR3 protein. The V and J calls come from TCRdb's annotation, not from the publication. The data contain roughly 450,000 distinct CDR3 sequences, under 25% of them singletons. Germline CDR1 and CDR2: SGHRS and YFSETQ. Trimming stripped 0 bases from V and 10 bases from J, with 10 bases between. The CDR3 runs to 12 residues. As for time point: persistent/refractory GD, antithyroid drugs over 5 years with positive TRAb. Preparation of the TCR library used RNA extracted from PBMCs.

The rearrangement links TRBV5-1 to TRBJ1-1; D uncertain. The specimen comprised peripheral blood mononuclear cells (PBMCs), sampled when the disease was refractory, from a patient treated with antithyroid drugs. This TCR was sampled from a female donor with Graves disease. The CDR3 here is CASSLDEAAAFF. The DNA of the CDR3 is TGCGCCAGCAGCTTGGATGAGGCAGCAGCTTTCTTT.